This T cell receptor (beta chain) was identified during a study of graft-versus-host responses after intestinal transplantation. Background on the study: Every recipient underwent anti-thymocyte globulin induction, then tacrolimus and steroids for approximately three years.

This CDR3 is built from 16 residues. The ends were cut back, 3 bases at V and 1 base at J, with 19 bases in the middle. Germline V lookup: CDR1 GTSNPN, CDR2 SVGIG (reference sequence). Repertoires were generated with immunoSEQ multiplex PCR, while TCRdb's copy carries only in-frame clones and drops some. The table shows about 69,000 clones, with 80% to 95% occurring only once. The chain uses TRBV30 and TRBJ2-7; D is unresolved. The sequencing used bone marrow, collected 734 days after intestinal transplantation. The TCR sequence derives from a human patient who received an intestinal transplant, so some T cells may come from the graft donor. The CDR3 loop is CAWRQRLRDNSYEQYF. In DNA form, the CDR3 reads TGTGCCTGGAGGCAACGTTTAAGGGATAATTCCTACGAGCAGTACTTC.